This is a list of T cell receptor beta chains from one sample in a study of synovial regulatory T cells in juvenile arthritis. The table came from immunoSEQ multiplex PCR; TCRdb's copy has only in-frame clones and leaves some out. The ten top clones account for about 0.9%, within a sample of more than 9,500 clones. The sample was Treg cells from blood. Receptors were obtained from a donor aged 2-30 years with juvenile idiopathic arthritis. Both conserved end residues are part of each CDR3. Each record gives: V gene, J gene, CDR3 protein.

TRBV6-5	TRBJ1-5	CASRLGQGGNQPQHF
TRBV5-1	TRBJ2-1	CASSMQGFPHNEQFF
TRBV28	TRBJ1-3	CASSPGLGSGNTIYF
TRBV5-1	TRBJ2-7	CASSAGQKSSYEQYF
TRBV2	TRBJ1-1	CAPRHGGRTEAFF
TRBV27	TRBJ1-1	CASSYQGVVGSGAFF
TRBV5-1	TRBJ2-2	CASSASLAGLGELFF
TRBV7-3	TRBJ1-6	CASSRTGEANSPLHF
TRBV4-2	TRBJ1-6	CASSQETPNNSPLHF
TRBV2	TRBJ2-3	CASSEAGRYTDTQYF
TRBV10-3	TRBJ2-1	CAISLAGGGNNEQFF
TRBV4-2	TRBJ2-2	CASSQEGLAGRELFF
TRBV2	TRBJ1-4	CASRARTGGREKLFF